This T cell receptor (beta chain) was observed in a study of cytomegalovirus exposure and HLA in healthy donors. Study-wide results and limits: Indistinguishable V segments, including TRBV6-2 and TRBV6-3, were excluded. Rates of TCR association differed by HLA locus in a later analysis, with DRB1 highest and HLA-C lowest. It was likely that a cluster of highly shared sequence variants was a sequencing artifact.

Primers: 60 Vbeta forward and 13 Jbeta reverse. In the original processing: It was a later analysis that counted some 80 million unique TCR beta chains, of which 9 million to 13 million were shared. The method was immunoSEQ multiplex PCR; TCRdb's version includes in-frame clones alone and lacks a portion of them. V and J calls and clone size are those listed in that table; D and trimming were worked out from the DNA. The profile shows 140,000 or so clones, around 73% of them singletons. For this clone: Its antigen remains unidentified.

The germline V gene encodes CDR1 MNHNY and CDR2 SVGAGI (reference sequence). V was clipped by 4 bases and J by 3 bases; unmatched bases: 4. This CDR3 has 15 amino acids. The chain combines TRBV6-6 with TRBJ1-3; TRBD1 agrees at 9 bases. The sequenced sample consisted of PBMCs. The receptor was derived from a female donor in good health and CMV-seronegative. CDR3 nucleotide sequence: TGTGCCAGCAGTTGGGACAGGGAGTTTGGAAACACCATATATTTT. It encodes CASSWDREFGNTIYF.